This T cell receptor beta chain originates from a study of monozygotic twins with inflammatory bowel disease. TCRdb derives one entry per CDR3 protein from the 5' RACE reads, leaving out DNA. The sample has about 380,000 distinct CDR3 sequences. Study results and limitations: It was in IBD patients that TCRbeta diversity (inverse Simpson) was lower than in healthy co-twins. Twins with IBD had fewer clonotypes in common with others than healthy twins, particularly during disease activity.

In regard to this clonotype: The antigen is not known.

Germline CDR1 and CDR2: DFQATT and SNEGSKA (reference sequence). The CDR3 extends over 14 amino acids. Material: blood. This chain uses TRBV20-1 with TRBJ1-2; with no DNA, the TCRdb D assignment of TRBD1 cannot be verified. The TCR was taken from a human donor with ulcerative colitis or Crohn's disease, or a healthy co-twin of an affected twin (not recorded which). The CDR3 reads CSASKGTRLQSWTF.